Listed below are T cell receptor beta chains from one sample, sequenced in a study. Each CDR3 protein is one row after TCRdb ran MiXCR on the 5' RACE reads. The data show 45,000 to 70,000 distinct CDR3 sequences, with roughly 30% seen just once and approximately 3.2% held by the top ten. The sequenced material came from tumor-infiltrating memory CD4+ T cells sorted from the breast tumor. The receptors here all came from a female donor with breast cancer. CDR3s include the opening cysteine and the closing phenylalanine or tryptophan. The D gene is left open where the match is weak. Only part of the rows carry a size: once, few, many, or a class if the clone is expanded.

D: .
J: TRBJ1-2
V: TRBV24-1
size: .
DNA: TGTGCCACCAGTGAGGGACGCGGCTACACCTTC
CDR3: CATSEGRGYTF

D: .
J: TRBJ2-3
V: TRBV7-2
size: .
DNA: TGTGCCAGCAAAGAGGACAACACAGATACGCAGTATTTT
CDR3: CASKEDNTDTQYF

D: TRBD1
J: TRBJ2-1
V: TRBV11-1
size: many
DNA: TGTGCCAGCAGCCGCCGACAGGGGGCTCTCAATGAGCAGTTCTTC
CDR3: CASSRRQGALNEQFF

D: .
J: TRBJ1-5
V: TRBV20-1
size: many
DNA: TGCAGTGCTAGTAGGGACGGTACACGGGGGGATCAGCCCCAGCATTTT
CDR3: CSASRDGTRGDQPQHF

D: .
J: TRBJ2-1
V: TRBV18
size: .
DNA: TGTGCCAGCTCACCAGGTCATGAGCAGTTCTTC
CDR3: CASSPGHEQFF

D: TRBD2
J: TRBJ2-7
V: TRBV28
size: .
DNA: TGTGCCAGCACCACTAGCGGCCGCAGCTACGAGCAGTACTTC
CDR3: CASTTSGRSYEQYF

D: .
J: TRBJ2-1
V: TRBV5-1
size: few
DNA: TGCGCCAGCAGCTTGCAAGGGTACGGCAATGAGCAGTTCTTC
CDR3: CASSLQGYGNEQFF

D: .
J: TRBJ1-2
V: TRBV7-9
size: few
DNA: TGTGCCAGCGCCCGCGAGGCAGACTTTTCCTATGGCTACACCTTC
CDR3: CASAREADFSYGYTF

D: .
J: TRBJ1-1
V: TRBV7-9
size: .
DNA: TGTGCCAGCAGCTTATATGCGGGGGCCACTGAAGCTTTCTTT
CDR3: CASSLYAGATEAFF

D: TRBD2
J: TRBJ2-3
V: TRBV9
size: .
DNA: TGTGCCAGCAGCGCCCTAGCGGGGGGCATCTCAGATACGCAGTATTTT
CDR3: CASSALAGGISDTQYF

D: .
J: TRBJ1-1
V: TRBV5-6
size: few
DNA: TGTGCCAGCAGCCCGGAGTTGAACACTGAAGCTTTCTTT
CDR3: CASSPELNTEAFF

D: .
J: TRBJ2-3
V: TRBV5-1
size: .
DNA: TGCGCCAGCAGCTCTAAACGGGACTTCATGGGGGCAGATACGCAGTATTTT
CDR3: CASSSKRDFMGADTQYF

D: .
J: TRBJ2-7
V: TRBV28
size: .
DNA: TGTGCCAGCAGGCAGGTTTCCTACGAGCAGTACTTC
CDR3: CASRQVSYEQYF

D: .
J: TRBJ2-3
V: TRBV18
size: .
DNA: TGTGCCAGCTCACCAGGGAAGCCAGATACGCAGTATTTT
CDR3: CASSPGKPDTQYF

D: TRBD2
J: TRBJ2-3
V: TRBV12-3/TRBV12-4
size: few
DNA: TGTGCCAGCAGGCGAGCGGGAGGGCAGAATACGCAGTATTTT
CDR3: CASRRAGGQNTQYF

D: .
J: TRBJ2-5
V: TRBV7-9
size: .
DNA: TGTGCCAGCAGTACGAAAGAGACCCAGTACTTC
CDR3: CASSTKETQYF

D: TRBD1
J: TRBJ1-2
V: TRBV7-8
size: .
DNA: TGTGCCAGCAGCACAAGTTCCGGGACAGCCACCTTC
CDR3: CASSTSSGTATF

D: .
J: TRBJ2-3
V: TRBV4-1
size: .
DNA: TGCGCCAGCAGCCAAGGGATCGGAGATACGCAGTATTTT
CDR3: CASSQGIGDTQYF

D: .
J: TRBJ2-3
V: TRBV24-1
size: .
DNA: TGTGCCACCAGTGAAACGGGACACAAAATCACAGATACGCAGTATTTT
CDR3: CATSETGHKITDTQYF

D: .
J: TRBJ2-7
V: TRBV7-2
size: many
DNA: TGTGCCAGCAGCTTAGATGGAGGGGGCTCCTACGAGCAGTACTTC
CDR3: CASSLDGGGSYEQYF

D: TRBD1
J: TRBJ1-3
V: TRBV6-6
size: few
DNA: TGTGCCAGCAGCTCACATGGGACAGGGACTGGAAACACCATATATTTT
CDR3: CASSSHGTGTGNTIYF

D: TRBD2
J: TRBJ2-1
V: TRBV29-1
size: .
DNA: TGCAGCGTTTTTGGCGGGGGAAAAAGCTCCTACAATGAGCAGTTCTTC
CDR3: CSVFGGGKSSYNEQFF

D: TRBD2
J: TRBJ2-3
V: TRBV29-1
size: .
DNA: TGCAGCGTTCGTTCTACTAGCGGAATCACAGATACGCAGTATTTT
CDR3: CSVRSTSGITDTQYF

D: .
J: TRBJ2-2
V: TRBV12-3/TRBV12-4
size: .
DNA: TGTGCCAGCAGAACCCGGGGGACCGGGGAGCTGTTTTTT
CDR3: CASRTRGTGELFF

D: .
J: TRBJ1-4
V: TRBV20-1
size: .
DNA: TGCAGTGCGAGCGACAGCATGAATGAAAAACTGTTTTTT
CDR3: CSASDSMNEKLFF